The 14 T cell receptor beta chains below all came from one sample that was sequenced in a study of blood T cells in healthy people across ages. For the second PCR, which ran for about 7 to 11 cycles, a sample-barcoded 5' primer and a J-beta primer mix were used. From the 5' RACE reads, TCRdb called clonotypes with MiXCR, one entry per CDR3 protein. The table lists 980,000 or so distinct CDR3 sequences, around 46% of them singletons, with around an eighth in the top ten. The sample was blood. The source of these receptors is a man aged 25-40 years in good health.

This clonotype showed up just a few times. V is TRBV6-5 and J is TRBJ2-1; 12 bases are a match to TRBD2. The ends lost 5 bases at V and 13 bases at J; junction bases unmatched: 3. Germline V CDR1 and CDR2: MNHEY, SVGAGI. The CDR3 sequence is 12 residues long. The CDR3 DNA reads as TGTGCCAGCAGTCGGACTAGCGGGATTCAGTTCTTC. This gives the protein CASSRTSGIQFF.

The chain recombines TRBV6-6 with TRBJ2-1, with D possibly being TRBD1 (6 bases). Trimming took off 0 bases at V and 6 bases at J, with 18 bases between the two ends. The CDR3 has 17 amino acids. Germline CDR1 is MNHNY and CDR2 is SVGAGI (reference sequence). The CDR3 protein is CASSYSGGLGQRNEQFF. In DNA, the CDR3 is TGTGCCAGCAGTTACTCTGGTGGGCTAGGACAGCGCAATGAGCAGTTCTTC.

The chain links TRBV20-1 to TRBJ2-7; 7 bases are a match to TRBD2. CDR1 DFQATT and CDR2 SNEGSKA come from the germline V gene (reference sequence). CDR3 size: 14 residues. With 6 bases clipped from V and 4 bases from J, the junction kept 12 bases outside the gene matches. DNA of the CDR3: TGCAGTGCCCGACCCTGGGGGGGAACTTACGAGCAGTACTTC. Translation: CSARPWGGTYEQYF.

This rearrangement joins TRBV4-2 to TRBJ2-3; TRBD2 aligns across 9 bases. From germline, CDR1 is LGHNA and CDR2 YNFKEQ. Trimming at V came to 4 bases and at J to 3 bases, leaving 11 bases not matched to a gene. The CDR3 covers 17 residues. This chain's CDR3 is CASSLAGEAYRTDTQYF. The CDR3 DNA reads as TGTGCCAGCAGCCTAGCGGGGGAGGCATATCGGACAGATACGCAGTATTTT.

This clonotype appeared a single time. The chain couples TRBV27 to TRBJ2-7; maybe TRBD1 (5 bases). V lost 5 bases and J 2 bases, leaving 13 bases between the germline ends. The CDR3 consists of 14 residues. Germline V gene sequence: CDR1 MNHEY, CDR2 SMNVEV (reference sequence). CDR3 protein: CASSLSWGPYEQYF. For the CDR3, the DNA is TGTGCCAGCAGTCTCTCGTGGGGCCCCTACGAGCAGTACTTC.

The chain combines TRBV6-2 or TRBV6-3 with TRBJ2-7; unclear D gene. There are 13 residues in the CDR3. The germline V gene has CDR1 MNHEY and CDR2 SVGEGT. Trimming cost V 6 bases and J 3 bases, with 12 bases left between them. CDR3 in DNA: TGTGCCAGCAGGGGCGACGAACTCTACGAGCAGTACTTC. Translating gives CASRGDELYEQYF.

The CDR3 is CASRVQIGTQYF. The CDR3 region has the DNA TGTGCCAGCAGGGTACAGATTGGGACGCAGTATTTT. The V gene is TRBV2, the J gene TRBJ2-3; D is undetermined. The CDR3 length is 12 residues. The germline V gene encodes CDR1 SNHLY and CDR2 FYNNEI. V was shortened by 6 bases and J by 9 bases, with 13 bases between the two germline ends. Supplemented by reference TRBV2 and TRBJ2-3, the full variable domain reads EPEVTQTPSHQVTQMGQEVILRCVPISNHLYFYWYRQILGQKVEFLVSFYNNEISEKSEIFDDQFSVERPDGSNFTLKIRSTKLEDSAMYFCASRVQIGTQYFGPGTRLTVL.

The rearrangement joins TRBV7-8 to TRBJ1-1; 9 nucleotides align to TRBD1. The germline gives CDR1 SGHVS, CDR2 FQNEAQ. The CDR3 is 16 residues long. V trimming: 8 bases; J trimming: 5 bases; junction bases outside the gene matches: 15. CDR3 coding DNA: TGTGCCAGCCGCGCACAGGACAGGGGAGCGTGGACTGAAGCTTTCTTT. This gives the protein CASRAQDRGAWTEAFF.

This clonotype showed up just a few times. The rearrangement links TRBV7-2 to TRBJ2-1; D gene ambiguous. CDR1 is SGHTA, CDR2 FQGNSA, per germline. V gave up 1 base and J gave up 6 bases, with 10 bases separating them. This CDR3 comprises 14 residues. The CDR3 protein is CASSLGLSANEQFF. CDR3 bases: TGTGCCAGCAGCTTAGGCCTATCCGCCAATGAGCAGTTCTTC. Together with reference TRBV7-2 and TRBJ2-1, the CDR3 gives the full variable domain: GAGVSQSPSNKVTEKGKDVELRCDPISGHTALYWYRQSLGQGLEFLIYFQGNSAPDKSGLPSDRFSAERTGGSVSTLTIQRTQQEDSAVYLCASSLGLSANEQFFGPGTRLTVL.

This sequence joins TRBV4-2 and TRBJ1-5, with D perhaps matching TRBD1 (5 bases). V lost 0 bases and J lost 5, with 11 bases in between. The germline CDR1 and CDR2 sequences are LGHNA and YNFKEQ. This CDR3 spans 15 amino acids. The CDR3 loop is CASSQEGSGYQPQHF. CDR3 sequence (DNA): TGTGCCAGCAGCCAAGAGGGGTCAGGGTATCAGCCCCAGCATTTT.

This rearrangement joins TRBV7-8 to TRBJ2-1; 7 bases are a match to TRBD1. The germline gives CDR1 SGHVS, CDR2 FQNEAQ. Trimming took 5 bases from V and 10 from J; bases not matched to a gene: 11. The length of the CDR3 is 14 residues. DNA of the CDR3: TGTGCCAGCAGCGTACAGGGACAGTTTCGAGAGCAGTTCTTC. This translates into CASSVQGQFREQFF. Together with reference TRBV7-8 and TRBJ2-1, the CDR3 gives the full variable domain: GAGVSQSPRYKVAKRGQDVALRCDPISGHVSLFWYQQALGQGPEFLTYFQNEAQLDKSGLPSDRFFAERPEGSVSTLKIQRTQQEDSAVYLCASSVQGQFREQFFGPGTRLTVL.

In its sample, this clonotype was seen a few times. The J gene is TRBJ2-7, the V gene TRBV30; 9 bases line up with TRBD1. V lost 1 base, J lost 7 bases, and 14 bases stayed unmatched. Germline CDR1 reads GTSNPN; CDR2 reads SVGIG (reference sequence). This CDR3 spans 16 amino acids. CDR3 residues: CAWSAGQGVSPWEQYF. DNA for the CDR3: TGTGCCTGGAGTGCGGGACAGGGTGTCTCACCTTGGGAGCAGTACTTC.

This clonotype has only a few counts. Here the CDR3 reads CASSQAPYGGGVTDTQYF. In DNA, the CDR3 is TGCGCCAGCAGCCAAGCGCCCTACGGGGGCGGGGTCACAGATACGCAGTATTTT. V is TRBV4-1 and J is TRBJ2-3; TRBD1 or TRBD2 may be the D gene (6 bases each). Germline values: CDR1 MGHRA, CDR2 YSYEKL. The CDR3 has 18 residues. V lost 1 base, J lost 2 bases, and 19 bases lay in between.

V usage is TRBV9 and J usage is TRBJ2-5, with D uncertain. Trimming shortened V by 0 bases and J by 1 base, and 13 bases separated the two germline ends. Germline V gene data show CDR1 as SGDLS and CDR2 as YYNGEE. This CDR3 is 16 amino acids long. CDR3 nucleotides: TGTGCCAGCAGCGTAGCCCCCCAGGTCAGCCAAGAGACCCAGTACTTC. It specifies CASSVAPQVSQETQYF.